A selection of T cell receptor beta chains follows, all from one sample in a study of beta chain features in type 1 diabetes. The repertoire was sequenced with immunoSEQ multiplex PCR; TCRdb's copy has only in-frame clones and lacks some. The data hold approximately 160,000 clones, with approximately 9.1% observed a single time. Input material: central memory CD4+ T cells from blood. The receptors here all came from a young woman in good health. Each CDR3 is given with its conserved first and last residue. A D gene is named only where the DNA matches it firmly. Expanded clones are given a class, and other clones once, few, many or no size at all.

few	TRBJ2-1	-	TRBV15	TGTGCCACCAGCAGAGCAGGATCCGTCAATGAGCAGTTCTTC	CATSRAGSVNEQFF
-	TRBJ2-2	-	TRBV5-1	TGCGCCAGCAGCTTGGCAAACACCGGGGAGCTGTTTTTT	CASSLANTGELFF
few	TRBJ1-1	-	TRBV30	TGTGCCTGGAACAGGGACATGAACACTGAAGCTTTCTTT	CAWNRDMNTEAFF
few	TRBJ1-5	-	TRBV6-5	TGTGCCAGCAGTTACTCGAGGGTCAGCAATCAGCCCCAGCATTTT	CASSYSRVSNQPQHF
-	TRBJ2-3	TRBD2	TRBV4-1	TGCGCCAGCAGGGGCCGGGGTAGCGGGAGGGCCAGGGATACGCAGTATTTT	CASRGRGSGRARDTQYF
-	TRBJ2-7	TRBD2	TRBV7-2	TGTGCCAGCAGCCCCCTAGCGGGAGGGAGGTACGAGCAGTACTTC	CASSPLAGGRYEQYF
-	TRBJ2-1	TRBD2	TRBV2	TGTGCCAGCCGGACTAGCGTCTACAATGAGCAGTTCTTC	CASRTSVYNEQFF
-	TRBJ2-1	-	TRBV7-2	TGTGCCAGCAGCTTACTAGGGGGTGGGTCCTACAATGAGCAGTTCTTC	CASSLLGGGSYNEQFF
-	TRBJ2-1	TRBD2	TRBV19	TGTGCCAGTAGTATAGGACTAGCGGCTAATGAGCAGTTCTTC	CASSIGLAANEQFF
-	TRBJ1-1	-	TRBV25-1	TGTGCCAGCAGTGAAACCGGGGAGGTGAACACTGAAGCTTTCTTT	CASSETGEVNTEAFF
-	TRBJ2-7	-	TRBV30	TGTGCCTGGAGTGCGATGACAGGTCCCTACGAGCAGTACTTC	CAWSAMTGPYEQYF
-	TRBJ2-2	TRBD2	TRBV2	TGTGCCAGCACAGCGGGAGTAGTCACCGGGGAGCTGTTTTTT	CASTAGVVTGELFF
many	TRBJ1-2	-	TRBV11-2	TGTGCCAGCAGCTTAGGTTGGAGCAGGGAAGGGGGCTACACCTTC	CASSLGWSREGGYTF
few	TRBJ2-3	-	TRBV27	TGTGCCAGCAGGTTAGGGGGGGTGTGGTCAGATACGCAGTATTTT	CASRLGGVWSDTQYF
few	TRBJ2-1	TRBD2	TRBV30	TGTGCCTGGAGTGACGGGGGGTTAGATTACAATGAGCAGTTCTTC	CAWSDGGLDYNEQFF
-	TRBJ2-5	-	TRBV7-8	TGTGCCACCGCCGGCAGCGGGCCAAAGACCCAGTACTTC	CATAGSGPKTQYF
-	TRBJ1-6	-	TRBV4-3	TGCGCCAGCAGCCAAGTCGGGAGTCATTCACCCCTCCACTTT	CASSQVGSHSPLHF
-	TRBJ2-3	-	TRBV2	TGTGCCAGCAGCACGAGTTGGACAGATACGCAGTATTTT	CASSTSWTDTQYF
-	TRBJ2-2	-	TRBV30	TGTGCCTGGAGTGTTAGGGCAGGGGCCGGGGAGCTGTTTTTT	CAWSVRAGAGELFF
-	TRBJ2-2	-	TRBV30	TGTGCCTGGACCTCAACCGCAGGGGCGAACACCGGGGAGCTGTTTTTT	CAWTSTAGANTGELFF
-	TRBJ1-1	-	TRBV27	TGTGCCAGCAGTTTGGGGGGGGCACCGAACACTGAAGCTTTCTTT	CASSLGGAPNTEAFF
-	TRBJ2-3	TRBD2	TRBV5-1	TGCGCCAGCCTTAAGACTAGCCCCGTGACAGATACGCAGTATTTT	CASLKTSPVTDTQYF
few	TRBJ1-2	TRBD1	TRBV4-3	TGCGCCAGCAGCCAAGAAGCGGGACAGGGGCGCTATGGCTACACCTTC	CASSQEAGQGRYGYTF
-	TRBJ2-2	-	TRBV7-2	TGTGCCAGCAGCTTATCCAGGGGGGCCGGGGAGCTGTTTTTT	CASSLSRGAGELFF
few	TRBJ2-7	TRBD1	TRBV5-1	TGCGCCAGCAGCGCATCCGGGACAGGCGTCTACGAGCAGTACTTC	CASSASGTGVYEQYF
many	TRBJ1-5	-	TRBV5-1	TGCGCCAGCAGCTCGTCGGGCAGGGATCAGCCCCAGCATTTT	CASSSSGRDQPQHF
few	TRBJ2-1	TRBD2	TRBV5-4	TGTGCCAGCAGCTGGGCACTAGCGGGGATCAACAATGAGCAGTTCTTC	CASSWALAGINNEQFF